Listed here are 5 T cell receptor beta chains from one sample, sequenced in a study of blood T cell repertoires in COVID-19. Profiling relied on immunoSEQ multiplex PCR, and the TCRdb table lists in-frame clones only, not all of them. This table holds about 210,000 clones, 75% to 90% found once. The sequenced sample consisted of peripheral blood. Receptors originate from a man in his 60s with acute or convalescent COVID-19.

The V and J genes are TRBV27 and TRBJ2-3; maybe TRBD1 (6 bases). The V gene's germline CDR1 is MNHEY and CDR2 SMNVEV (reference sequence). V was shortened by 4 bases and J by 3 bases, with 17 bases between the two germline ends. The CDR3 spans 16 residues. CDR3 sequence reads: CASSSRWRTATDTQYF. The CDR3 bases are TGTGCCAGCAGTTCTAGATGGAGGACAGCTACAGATACGCAGTATTTT.

The chain couples TRBV7-2 to TRBJ1-6; D gene unclear. The germline V gene encodes CDR1 SGHTA and CDR2 FQGNSA. CDR3 size: 16 residues. V lost 4 bases to trimming and J lost 4 bases, with 14 bases between them. The CDR3 nucleotides read TGTGCCAGCAGCTACAGATTCGGAAAGTATAATTCACCCCTCCACTTT. Protein sequence: CASSYRFGKYNSPLHF.

The chain is built from TRBV6-5 and TRBJ1-5; weak D call: TRBD1 (5 bases). The CDR3 has 13 residues. The ends were cut back, 6 bases at V and 8 bases at J, with 14 bases in the middle. Germline CDR1 is MNHEY and CDR2 is SVGAGI. The chain's CDR3 is CASRSGGSEPQHF. The CDR3 region has the DNA TGTGCCAGCAGATCGGGGGGATCAGAGCCCCAGCATTTT.

This clone was seen a few times. The V and J genes are TRBV5-4 and TRBJ2-1; no firm D call. V lost 1 base, J lost 10 bases, and 12 bases lay in between. CDR1 SGHNT and CDR2 YYREEE come from the germline V gene (reference sequence). The CDR3 loop spans 13 amino acids. In DNA, the CDR3 is TGTGCCAGCAGCTTGCTGGAGATTGGAGAGCAGTTCTTC. It specifies CASSLLEIGEQFF.

DNA of the CDR3: TGTGCCAGCAGTTTGAGAGTTAAAGGCTACACCTTC. This translates into CASSLRVKGYTF. The chain is built from TRBV27 and TRBJ1-2; D uncertain. V lost 3 bases, J lost 8 bases, and 10 bases lay in between. This CDR3 is 12 amino acids long. CDR1 is MNHEY, CDR2 SMNVEV, per germline (reference sequence).